This T cell receptor beta chain was recorded in a study of regulatory T cells in long-lasting Graves disease. General study points: For persistent Graves' patients, TCR diversity was lower than for newly diagnosed ones. Accuracy could have been hurt by small sample size. Thyroid tissue went unstudied; only peripheral blood was examined.

V gave up 2 bases and J gave up 4 bases, with 11 bases separating them. This CDR3 is built from 14 residues. Germline CDR1 is MNHEY and CDR2 is SVGAGI. This clonotype has a count of ten or more. Its antigen is as yet unknown. According to the study, TCR beta libraries were built with iRepertoire HTBI primers and CDR3-region Arm-PCR. Via MiXCR, TCRdb re-called the multiplex PCR reads, giving one row per CDR3 protein. Counted here are approximately 400,000 distinct CDR3 sequences, 15% occurring once; the ten biggest clones make up 22%. The time point denotes: newly diagnosed GD, antithyroid drugs for less than 3 months. The TCR library was made from RNA that had been extracted from PBMCs in TRIzol. Roughly 10 milliliters of peripheral blood were taken and placed in EDTA tubes.

The source is a female donor with Graves disease. Material: peripheral blood mononuclear cells (PBMCs), obtained at new diagnosis, from a patient treated with antithyroid drugs. The V and J genes are TRBV6-5 and TRBJ1-1; D is perhaps TRBD1 (5 bases). Here the CDR3 DNA reads TGTGCCAGCAGTTACGTAGGGGAAGGCACTGAAGCTTTCTTT. It yields the protein CASSYVGEGTEAFF.